The 22 T cell receptor beta chains listed next were all sequenced from one sample in a study of T-cell reconstitution after alpha-beta-depleted transplantation in children. Molecular barcoding with unique molecular identifiers was used for the TCRbeta library. Each CDR3 protein is one row after TCRdb ran MiXCR on the PCR reads. Altogether approximately 520,000 distinct CDR3 sequences are present, around a third being singletons, with the ten largest covering approximately 2.3%. Sequences were derived from PBMCs from the stem cell graft donor, sampled from the stem cell graft. These receptors came from a human donor who donated a stem cell graft to a child with aplastic anemia.

There are a few counts of this clonotype. This sequence joins TRBV10-3 and TRBJ2-7; the D is unclear. Trimming stripped 0 bases from V and 2 bases from J, with 17 bases between. This CDR3 is 17 amino acids long. Germline assignment: CDR1 ENHRY and CDR2 SYGVKD. CDR3 protein: CAISESVGPRPPYEQYV. CDR3 nucleotides: TGTGCCATCAGTGAGTCTGTCGGACCGAGACCTCCCTACGAGCAGTACGTC.

The chain joins TRBV24-1 to TRBJ2-3; 9 nucleotides agree with TRBD1. Germline assignment: CDR1 KGHDR and CDR2 SFDVKD. This CDR3 is 17 amino acids long. J was trimmed by 5 bases and V by 2 bases; bases with no gene match: 10. This CDR3 is CATSDSPGQGEGDTQYF. The DNA for the CDR3 is TGTGCCACCAGTGATTCTCCGGGACAGGGTGAGGGAGATACGCAGTATTTT.

A few counts support this clonotype. J is TRBJ1-6 and V is TRBV15; unclear D gene. The CDR3 consists of 13 residues. V was trimmed by 1 base and J by 10 bases, leaving 8 bases between them. Germline lookup yields CDR1 LNHNV and CDR2 YYDKDF (reference sequence). The CDR3 loop is CATSRGVQSPLHF. CDR3 coding DNA: TGTGCCACCAGCAGAGGGGTTCAGTCACCCCTCCACTTT. The entire variable domain, with the rest obtained from reference TRBV15 and TRBJ1-6, is as follows: DAMVIQNPRYQVTQFGKPVTLSCSQTLNHNVMYWYQQKSSQAPKLLFHYYDKDFNNEADTPDNFQSRRPNTSFCFLDIRSPGLGDTAMYLCATSRGVQSPLHFGNGTRLTVT.

The rearrangement uses TRBV5-1 and TRBJ2-3; 8 bases are shared with TRBD2. The CDR3 extends over 15 amino acids. Germline CDR1 reads SGHRS; CDR2 reads YFSETQ. V dropped 4 bases and J dropped 2; count of bases not matched to a gene: 6. CDR3 bases: TGCGCCAGCAGCCCGATAGCGGGATTCACAGATACGCAGTATTTT. This encodes CASSPIAGFTDTQYF.

This clonotype was detected a few times. The chain is built from TRBV6-1 and TRBJ2-3, with D perhaps TRBD2 (7 bases). CDR1 is MNHNS, CDR2 SASEGT, per germline. V dropped 4 bases and J dropped 2 bases, with 16 bases sitting between them. This CDR3 spans 16 amino acids. CDR3 sequence: CASSGLGGGATDTQYF. The CDR3 nucleotides read TGTGCCAGCAGTGGGCTGGGAGGGGGGGCCACAGATACGCAGTATTTT.

The V and J genes are TRBV4-1 and TRBJ2-1; D is possibly TRBD2 (6 bases). This CDR3 spans 15 amino acids. V gave up 0 bases and J gave up 7 bases, with 13 bases separating them. The germline CDR1 and CDR2 sequences are MGHRA and YSYEKL. CDR3 residues: CASSQDAGTGNEQFF. CDR3 bases: TGCGCCAGCAGCCAAGATGCGGGAACTGGGAATGAGCAGTTCTTC.

V gene TRBV25-1 combines with J gene TRBJ1-1; D is perhaps TRBD1 (5 bases). Germline CDR1 MGHDK, CDR2 SYGVNS. Trimming removed 7 bases at V and 7 bases at J, with 16 bases between. This CDR3 is 13 amino acids long. This chain's CDR3 is CASTEGGRGEAFF. DNA for the CDR3: TGTGCCAGCACTGAGGGAGGGAGGGGTGAAGCTTTCTTT.

This clonotype came up a few times. The chain couples TRBV11-2 to TRBJ2-3, with TRBD2 matching over 10 bases. The CDR3 loop spans 15 amino acids. Germline V CDR1 and CDR2: SGHAT, FQNNGV. Trimming at V came to 2 bases and at J to 4 bases, leaving 3 bases not matched to a gene. In DNA, the CDR3 is TGTGCCAGCAGCTTAACTAGCGGGGCCGCAGATACGCAGTATTTT. The encoded protein is CASSLTSGAADTQYF.

There are a few counts of this clonotype. J is TRBJ2-2 and V is TRBV6-1; TRBD2 matches at 14 bases. CDR3 length equals 15 residues. V dropped 6 bases and J dropped 5; count of bases not matched to a gene: 2. CDR1 MNHNS and CDR2 SASEGT come from the germline V gene. In DNA, the CDR3 is TGTGCCAGCAGGGGGACTAGCGGGAGAACCGGGGAGCTGTTTTTT. As protein: CASRGTSGRTGELFF.

This clonotype was detected many times. This sequence joins TRBV30 and TRBJ1-2, with 11 bases fitting TRBD1. Trimming removed 2 bases from V and 0 bases from J; junction bases left unmatched: 2. The CDR3 is 15 amino acids. In germline, CDR1 is GTSNPN, CDR2 SVGIG (reference sequence). The CDR3 nucleotides read TGTGCCTGGAGTCGGGGACAGGGGGCTAACTATGGCTACACCTTC. Its protein is CAWSRGQGANYGYTF.

This clonotype was counted between two and nine times. The rearrangement uses TRBV12-3 or TRBV12-4 and TRBJ2-7; 7 positions agree with TRBD1. The CDR3 length is 13 residues. The V segment lost 6 bases and the J segment 4 bases; nucleotides outside the gene matches: 6. The CDR3 DNA follows: TGTGCCAGCAGGCCAGGGGGTCTATACGAGCAGTACTTC. Protein sequence: CASRPGGLYEQYF.

The chain employs TRBV20-1 and TRBJ1-2; 7 positions agree with TRBD1. Germline V CDR1 and CDR2: DFQATT, SNEGSKA (reference sequence). This CDR3 is 13 amino acids long. The trim removed 5 bases at V and 4 bases at J, leaving 7 bases unmatched. The CDR3 DNA reads TGCAGTGCTGTATCGGGACAGAGCTATGGCTACACCTTC. It encodes CSAVSGQSYGYTF.

The rearrangement joins TRBV11-2 to TRBJ1-1; 9 nucleotides align to TRBD1. This CDR3 is 16 amino acids long. The junction had 3 bases not matched to a gene; V was cut back by 1 base and J by 0 bases. CDR1 SGHAT and CDR2 FQNNGV come from the germline V gene. CDR3 amino acids: CASSLGQGEMNTEAFF. The CDR3 DNA reads TGTGCCAGCAGCTTAGGACAGGGGGAAATGAACACTGAAGCTTTCTTT. The whole variable domain, remainder taken from reference TRBV11-2 and TRBJ1-1, is EAGVAQSPRYKIIEKRQSVAFWCNPISGHATLYWYQQILGQGPKLLIQFQNNGVVDDSQLPKDRFSAERLKGVDSTLKIQPAKLEDSAVYLCASSLGQGEMNTEAFFGQGTRLTVV.

The V and J genes are TRBV6-2 or TRBV6-3 and TRBJ2-1; D uncertain. V was trimmed by 7 bases and J by 3 bases, leaving 10 bases between them. CDR1 is MNHEY and CDR2 is SVGEGT in the germline V gene. The CDR3 is 13 amino acids. The DNA of the CDR3 is TGTGCCAGCACGGACGGCCTCTACAATGAGCAGTTCTTC. Its translation is CASTDGLYNEQFF.

This clonotype was picked up a small number of times. The chain has TRBV5-1 and TRBJ2-1, with TRBD2 matching 11 bases. This CDR3 spans 15 amino acids. Looked up from germline, CDR1 is SGHRS and CDR2 is YFSETQ. The junction had 4 bases not matched to a gene; V was cut back by 4 bases and J by 4 bases. CDR3 sequence: CASSRGLAEYNEQFF. The CDR3 DNA follows: TGCGCCAGCAGCCGGGGACTAGCGGAGTACAATGAGCAGTTCTTC.

This chain joins TRBV7-2 and TRBJ1-1, with 8 positions matching TRBD1. Germline CDR1 and CDR2: SGHTA and FQGNSA. The junction had 9 bases not matched to a gene; V was cut back by 5 bases and J by 4 bases. CDR3 size: 15 residues. CDR3 bases: TGTGCCAGCAGCGCCAGACAGGGGTCCGGCACTGAAGCTTTCTTT. This gives the protein CASSARQGSGTEAFF.

This rearrangement joins TRBV27 to TRBJ1-2; TRBD1 aligns across 8 bases. V shed 5 bases, J shed 7 bases, and the junction held 12 bases outside the gene matches. The CDR3 has 15 residues. Germline CDR1 and CDR2: MNHEY and SMNVEV (reference sequence). CDR3 sequence reads: CASSASTGASSGYTF. The CDR3 DNA follows: TGTGCCAGCAGTGCATCGACAGGGGCCTCGAGTGGCTACACCTTC.

This chain links TRBV5-4 with TRBJ1-6; a weak D match, TRBD1 (5 bases). CDR3 size: 17 residues. Between the trimmed V and J ends, which lost 1 base and 9 bases, there was a span of 20 bases. Germline loops: CDR1 SGHNT, CDR2 YYREEE (reference sequence). The CDR3 sequence: CASSLPGTGRGSSPLHF. The CDR3 coding sequence is TGTGCCAGCAGCTTGCCGGGGACGGGCCGTGGGAGTTCACCCCTCCACTTT.

DNA for the CDR3: TGCAGCGTGCTGGGTGGTAGCGGGAGGGCAAAATTCATAAATGAGCAGTTCTTC. It encodes CSVLGGSGRAKFINEQFF. This chain joins TRBV29-1 and TRBJ2-1; TRBD2 aligns across 11 bases. Germline CDR1 and CDR2: SQVTM and ANQGSEA. CDR3 length: 18 amino acids. V lost 6 bases to trimming and J lost 7 bases; unmatched junction nucleotides: 20.

This clonotype came up a few times. V and J are TRBV6-2 or TRBV6-3 and TRBJ2-2; a weak D match, TRBD1 (5 bases). Germline V CDR1 and CDR2: MNHEY, SVGEGT. This CDR3 region has 16 residues. Trimming took 1 base from V and 6 from J, leaving 15 bases between them. Written as DNA, the CDR3 is TGTGCCAGCAGTTACTGGGGCTCGTGGGGATCCGGGGAGCTGTTTTTT. The encoded protein is CASSYWGSWGSGELFF.

The J gene is TRBJ2-7, the V gene TRBV7-9, with TRBD2 matching 10 bases. CDR3 size: 17 residues. CDR1 is SEHNR, CDR2 FQNEAQ, per germline (reference sequence). The V and J ends lost 4 bases and 4 bases, in that order; junction bases with no gene match: 13. The CDR3 coding sequence is TGTGCCAGCAGCTCCCCGGAAGCGGGAGGGCCTTTTTACGAGCAGTACGTC. As protein: CASSSPEAGGPFYEQYV.

The table lists this clonotype with a few counts. This chain uses TRBV20-1 with TRBJ2-2; 11 bases map to TRBD2. The germline gives CDR1 DFQATT, CDR2 SNEGSKA (reference sequence). CDR3 length equals 15 residues. With 5 bases clipped from V and 7 bases from J, the junction kept 9 bases outside the gene matches. In DNA form, the CDR3 reads TGCAGTGCTTCCGAACTAGCGGGAGAGGGCGGGGAGCTGTTTTTT. Encoded protein: CSASELAGEGGELFF.